This entry features one T cell receptor beta chain sequence. Per the original methods: Reference gene primer amplification gave estimated nucleated cell counts. Here immunoSEQ multiplex PCR was the method, and the copy in TCRdb shows in-frame clones only, minus some. V and J calls plus clone size are reproduced from that table; the DNA served to infer D and trimming. This sample has about 280,000 clones, with 65% to 90% found just once. This CDR3 is 16 amino acids long. CDR1 is MDHEN and CDR2 is SYDVKM in the germline V gene. Trimming removed 5 bases from V and 0 bases from J, with 16 bases in between. The data are from a study of blood T cell repertoires in COVID-19. Study background: Donors in the United States, Italy and Spain gave samples during acute or convalescent COVID-19. Sources were T cells, B-cell-depleted T cells, or PBMCs; the material itself was cDNA or gDNA.

This chain links TRBV28 with TRBJ1-1, with D possibly TRBD1 on 6 matching bases. The source material was peripheral blood. This clonotype was sampled from a man aged 50-59 years with active or convalescent COVID-19. The CDR3 is CASSLGTRLMNTEAFF. The CDR3 coding sequence is TGTGCCAGCAGTCTCGGGACACGCCTCATGAACACTGAAGCTTTCTTT.